The TCR beta chain under discussion was sequenced for a study of a mutant IDH1 vaccine in newly diagnosed glioma. Across the whole study: The earlier regimen, radiotherapy, temozolomide, or both, was most often both. Findings and caveats of the study: Seemingly, pseudoprogression had no relation to changes in the top peripheral T cell clonotypes. The vaccine induced immune responses, and these occurred in about 93% of patients.

The CDR3 extends over 14 amino acids. The V gene lost 0 bases and the J gene lost 3 bases, with 7 bases spanning the gap. Germline V gene sequence: CDR1 SGHRS, CDR2 YFSETQ. Only in-frame clones appear in the TCRdb table, and some are missing; sequencing was by immunoSEQ multiplex PCR. This sample has roughly 25,000 clones, with roughly 78% found just once. On this clone: The target antigen is unknown.

Time point meaning: week 11, during vaccination. The study gave 300 ug of mutant IDH1 20-mer peptide per vaccine dose, with topical imiquimod. Donors had new IDH1-mutant astrocytomas of WHO grade 3 or 4 (ATRX-lost). Source: PBMCs, taken from a glioma patient whose treatment included an IDH1 peptide vaccine. This sequence was found in a man aged 35 to 55 with glioma. The genes are TRBV5-1 and TRBJ1-5; D may be TRBD1 (5 bases). The CDR3 DNA sequence: TGCGCCAGCAGCTTGGAGGGGTACAATCAGCCCCAGCATTTT. It specifies CASSLEGYNQPQHF. The entire variable domain, with the rest obtained from reference TRBV5-1 and TRBJ1-5, is as follows: KAGVTQTPRYLIKTRGQQVTLSCSPISGHRSVSWYQQTPGQGLQFLFEYFSETQRNKGNFPGRFSGRQFSNSRSEMNVSTLELGDSALYLCASSLEGYNQPQHFGDGTRLSIL.